Following are 21 T cell receptor beta chains from one sample sequenced in a study of blood T cell repertoires in COVID-19. Clones were sequenced by immunoSEQ multiplex PCR, and TCRdb holds only the in-frame ones, with some missing. This table holds 250,000 or so clones, approximately 87% found once. The sample consisted of peripheral blood. The receptors here all came from a man in his sixties with acute or convalescent COVID-19.

The chain uses TRBV15 and TRBJ1-3; D is unclear. Trimming stripped 0 bases from V and 0 bases from J, with 6 bases between. CDR1 and CDR2 from the germline V gene are LNHNV and YYDKDF (reference sequence). The CDR3 contains 15 residues. The CDR3 loop is CATSRDRNSGNTIYF. The CDR3 bases are TGTGCCACCAGCAGAGATAGAAACTCTGGAAACACCATATATTTT.

This chain links TRBV7-9 with TRBJ2-7; no clear D. The V end was cut by 2 bases, the J end by 3 bases, with 11 bases between. Germline assignment: CDR1 SEHNR and CDR2 FQNEAQ (reference sequence). The CDR3 is 14 residues long. CDR3 in DNA: TGTGCCAGCAGCTTAATCGGAACGGGCTACGAGCAGTACTTC. The encoded protein is CASSLIGTGYEQYF.

V and J are TRBV5-1 and TRBJ2-1; TRBD2 matches at 9 bases. The CDR3 consists of 16 residues. From germline, CDR1 is SGHRS and CDR2 YFSETQ. The junction had 7 bases not matched to a gene; V was cut back by 0 bases and J by 6 bases. The chain's CDR3 is CASSLGVAGGGNEQFF. CDR3 coding DNA: TGCGCCAGCAGCTTGGGAGTTGCGGGAGGGGGCAATGAGCAGTTCTTC.

V gene TRBV28 combines with J gene TRBJ1-5; tentatively, D is TRBD1 (5 bases). V was shortened by 6 bases and J by 12 bases, with 18 bases between the two germline ends. In germline, CDR1 is MDHEN, CDR2 SYDVKM. CDR3 length: 13 amino acids. CDR3 in amino acids: CASSSGAGTLQHF. In DNA, the CDR3 is TGTGCCAGCAGCTCCGGGGCGGGGACCCTCCAGCATTTT.

The rearrangement links TRBV6-2 or TRBV6-3 to TRBJ2-1; 9 nucleotides match TRBD1. Trimming removed 6 bases from V and 7 bases from J; junction bases left unmatched: 7. The CDR3 loop spans 14 amino acids. CDR1 is MNHEY and CDR2 is SVGEGT in the germline V gene. Here the CDR3 DNA reads TGTGCCAGCAGCCTGGCGGACAGGGGAAATGAGCAGTTCTTC. Its protein product is CASSLADRGNEQFF.

This clone has just one count. This sequence joins TRBV7-2 and TRBJ2-5; the D is unclear. This CDR3 region has 13 residues. CDR1 is SGHTA, CDR2 FQGNSA, per germline. The V gene lost 3 bases and the J gene lost 4 bases, with 9 bases spanning the gap. CDR3 in amino acids: CASSFLRGETQYF. DNA for the CDR3: TGTGCCAGCAGCTTCCTACGTGGAGAGACCCAGTACTTC.

This clone came up a few times. This chain uses TRBV7-8 with TRBJ2-7, with 9 bases that match TRBD1. The CDR3 consists of 14 residues. CDR1 and CDR2 from the germline V gene are SGHVS and FQNEAQ. J lost 2 bases, V lost 6 bases, and 5 bases had no gene match. CDR3 protein: CASRRGTGTYEQYF. CDR3 coding DNA: TGTGCCAGCAGACGCGGGACAGGGACCTACGAGCAGTACTTC.

The rearrangement uses TRBV6-2 or TRBV6-3 and TRBJ1-5; weak D call: TRBD1 (5 bases). Germline values: CDR1 MNHEY, CDR2 SVGEGT. The CDR3 runs to 15 residues. The germline V and J ends were trimmed by 3 bases and 1 base, with 10 bases remaining between them. The CDR3 loop is CASSYLGVSNQPQHF. The CDR3 coding sequence is TGTGCCAGCAGTTATTTAGGGGTGAGCAATCAGCCCCAGCATTTT.

The J gene is TRBJ1-3, the V gene TRBV7-2; the D is unclear. Trimming took off 5 bases at V and 2 bases at J, with 16 bases between the two ends. CDR3 length: 16 amino acids. The germline V gene has CDR1 SGHTA and CDR2 FQGNSA. The CDR3 DNA follows: TGTGCCAGCAGCCGGGTAGCCGAGTCGACTGGAAACACCATATATTTT. This encodes CASSRVAESTGNTIYF.

This chain joins TRBV21-1 and TRBJ1-5; whether TRBD1, the table's D call, matches the DNA was not checked. TRBV21-1 is labeled a pseudogene. This CDR3 comprises 12 residues. CDR3 region: CASFTGAQPQHF. The CDR3 DNA sequence: TGTGCCAGCTTTACAGGGGCTCAGCCCCAGCATTTT.

The chain couples TRBV6-2 or TRBV6-3 to TRBJ1-1, with TRBD1 matching 8 bases. Germline loops: CDR1 MNHEY, CDR2 SVGEGT. The CDR3 is 13 residues long. V lost 4 bases to trimming and J lost 5 bases; unmatched junction nucleotides: 3. CDR3: CASSFRGRTEAFF. In nucleotides, the CDR3 is TGTGCCAGCAGTTTCAGGGGGCGAACTGAAGCTTTCTTT.

On this clone itself: This CDR3 is also generated by other DNA sequences in the sample. This chain uses TRBV29-1 with TRBJ2-1, with TRBD1 matching 10 bases. The CDR3 length is 14 residues. V was clipped by 4 bases and J by 5 bases; unmatched bases: 5. Germline lookup yields CDR1 SQVTM and CDR2 ANQGSEA. DNA for the CDR3: TGCAGCGTTGTCGGACAGGGGGGTAACAATGAGCAGTTCTTC. This encodes CSVVGQGGNNEQFF.

The chain is built from TRBV28 and TRBJ2-7; weak D call: TRBD2 (6 bases). The V gene's germline CDR1 is MDHEN and CDR2 SYDVKM. This CDR3 has 14 amino acids. The V gene lost 2 bases and the J gene lost 3 bases, with 11 bases spanning the gap. The CDR3 sequence is CASSLAREYYEQYF. The CDR3 DNA sequence: TGTGCCAGCAGTTTAGCCCGGGAGTACTACGAGCAGTACTTC. The full variable domain, with the rest looked up from reference TRBV28 and TRBJ2-7, is DVKVTQSSRYLVKRTGEKVFLECVQDMDHENMFWYRQDPGLGLRLIYFSYDVKMKEKGDIPEGYSVSREKKERFSLILESASTNQTSMYLCASSLAREYYEQYFGPGTRLTVT.

The J gene is TRBJ2-3, the V gene TRBV18; D is unresolved. Germline V lookup: CDR1 KGHSH, CDR2 LQKENI. V was cut by 0 bases and J by 1 base, with 14 bases left in between. This CDR3 contains 17 residues. The CDR3 nucleotides read TGTGCCAGCTCACCACCTTCCGGGTCCGGAGGCACAGATACGCAGTATTTT. Its protein is CASSPPSGSGGTDTQYF.

On this clone itself: In the same sample, other DNA sequences code for this CDR3. The chain couples TRBV6-5 to TRBJ2-1; D uncertain. Deletions cut 7 bases from V and 4 bases from J, with 11 bases between. The CDR3 extends over 13 amino acids. In germline, CDR1 is MNHEY, CDR2 SVGAGI. CDR3 sequence (DNA): TGTGCCAGCACCCAGGCAGCTTACAATGAGCAGTTCTTC. It translates to CASTQAAYNEQFF.

The chain has TRBV14 and TRBJ2-3; D might be TRBD1 (5 bases). Trimming pared 1 base from V and 5 bases from J, leaving 13 bases between. The CDR3 totals 15 residues. The V gene's germline CDR1 is SGHDN and CDR2 FVKESK. The DNA of the CDR3 is TGTGCCAGCAGCCAAGGCACTTTCCAGGGAGATACGCAGTATTTT. Its protein product is CASSQGTFQGDTQYF.

As concerns this clone: The junction departs from the called germline gene at one end, perhaps through a read error. The rearrangement links TRBV25-1 to TRBJ2-7; TRBD2 is a possible D gene (6 bases). This CDR3 has 15 residues. Germline CDR1 reads MGHDK; CDR2 reads SYGVNS. The CDR3 bases are TGTGCCAGCAGTGAAGCGGGAAGCCTCTCCCACGAGCAGTACTTC. As protein: CASSEAGSLSHEQYF.

In its sample, this clone was seen once. The CDR3 sequence: CASSLLLAGSETQYF. The CDR3 coding sequence is TGTGCCAGCAGCTTATTACTAGCGGGGAGTGAGACCCAGTACTTC. V and J are TRBV7-9 and TRBJ2-5; 10 nucleotides match TRBD2. Trimming removed 2 bases from V and 5 bases from J; junction bases left unmatched: 5. This CDR3 is built from 15 residues. Germline CDR1 reads SEHNR; CDR2 reads FQNEAQ (reference sequence).

This CDR3 is CASSLTSAYTGELFF. The DNA of the CDR3 is TGTGCCAGCAGCCTCACTAGCGCGTACACCGGGGAGCTGTTTTTT. This chain links TRBV11-3 with TRBJ2-2; 7 bases agree with TRBD2. Germline V gene lookup returns CDR1 SGHNT and CDR2 YENEEA. The V and J ends lost 5 bases and 3 bases, in that order; junction bases with no gene match: 6. The CDR3 is 15 residues long.

CDR3 nucleotides: TGTGCCAGCAGCTTCGGACAGGGTAAAGGGGTTTCCTCCTACGAGCAGTACTTC. This sequence encodes CASSFGQGKGVSSYEQYF. J is TRBJ2-7 and V is TRBV3-1 (or the pseudogene TRBV3-2); 8 bases line up with TRBD1. Germline V gene data show CDR1 as LGHDT and CDR2 as YNNKEL (reference sequence). The CDR3 is 18 residues long. Trimming at V came to 5 bases and at J to 0 bases, leaving 15 bases not matched to a gene.

This chain uses TRBV9 with TRBJ2-1; a weak D match, TRBD1 (6 bases). Trimming removed 6 bases at V and 10 bases at J, with 23 bases between. There are 15 residues in the CDR3. Per the germline V gene, CDR1 is SGDLS and CDR2 is YYNGEE. The CDR3 spells CASTTQTGKFEEQFF. The DNA of the CDR3 is TGTGCCAGCACCACACAGACAGGCAAGTTTGAGGAGCAGTTCTTC.